The 20 T cell receptor beta chains given below trace back to one sample, sequenced in a study of regulatory T cells in long-lasting Graves disease. Time point of the sample: newly diagnosed GD, antithyroid drugs for less than 3 months. Preparation of the TCR library used RNA extracted from PBMCs. Construction of TCR beta libraries relied on iRepertoire HTBI primers and on Arm-PCR targeting CDR3 regions. TCRdb fed the multiplex PCR reads into MiXCR, producing one record per CDR3 protein. The sample has under 300,000 distinct CDR3 sequences, 20% to 25% seen once. Here the sequenced sample was peripheral blood mononuclear cells (PBMCs), taken at new diagnosis, from a patient treated with antithyroid drugs. Receptors were obtained from a female donor with Graves disease.

This clonotype was counted a few times. Written as DNA, the CDR3 is TGTGCCAGCAGTGAACCCACCGGGGAGCTGTTTTTT. Protein: CASSEPTGELFF. The chain joins TRBV2 to TRBJ2-2; D remains ambiguous. The CDR3 is 12 amino acids. The germline V gene encodes CDR1 SNHLY and CDR2 FYNNEI. Trimming removed 2 bases at V and 4 bases at J, with 2 bases between.

This clonotype occurred a few times. V gene TRBV6-1 combines with J gene TRBJ1-2, with 7 nucleotides matching TRBD1. This CDR3 has 14 residues. V was pared by 5 bases and J by 9 bases, with 12 bases of the junction left unmatched. CDR1 and CDR2 (germline): MNHNS, SASEGT. CDR3 loop: CASSHQDRTVSYTF. In nucleotides, the CDR3 is TGTGCCAGCAGTCACCAGGACAGGACGGTGAGCTACACCTTC.

This clonotype was counted ten times or more. The chain is built from TRBV18 and TRBJ1-4; no clear D gene. CDR3 length: 16 residues. V was pared by 6 bases and J by 10 bases, with 24 bases between. Germline CDR1 and CDR2: KGHSH and LQKENI. Written as DNA, the CDR3 is TGTGCCAGCTCGCCGACCGCTACTAGAAATGAAGGAAAACTGTTTTTT. Translation: CASSPTATRNEGKLFF. The full variable domain, its missing parts supplied by reference TRBV18 and TRBJ1-4, is NAGVMQNPRHLVRRRGQEARLRCSPMKGHSHVYWYRQLPEEGLKFMVYLQKENIIDESGMPKERFSAEFPKEGPSILRIQQVVRGDSAAYFCASSPTATRNEGKLFFGSGTQLSVL.

This clonotype was counted many times. This chain joins TRBV20-1 and TRBJ1-1, with D uncertain. V dropped 0 bases and J dropped 4 bases, with 15 bases sitting between them. This CDR3 contains 15 residues. Per germline, CDR1 DFQATT and CDR2 SNEGSKA (reference sequence). This chain's CDR3 is CSARDPATTGTEAFF. CDR3 sequence (DNA): TGCAGTGCTAGAGATCCGGCAACTACGGGCACTGAAGCTTTCTTT.

At least ten counts were recorded for this clonotype. This chain links TRBV7-2 with TRBJ1-5, with TRBD1 as a possible D gene (5 bases). The germline V gene has CDR1 SGHTA and CDR2 FQGNSA. With 2 bases removed from V and 5 bases from J, the gap between germline ends came to 16 bases. The CDR3 contains 16 residues. The CDR3 spells CASSLLPPGQDQPQHF. DNA of the CDR3: TGTGCCAGCAGCTTATTGCCCCCCGGACAAGATCAGCCCCAGCATTTT.

This sequence joins TRBV10-2 and TRBJ1-6; 7 bases line up with TRBD1. The CDR3 contains 15 residues. With 0 bases clipped from V and 9 bases from J, the junction kept 5 bases outside the gene matches. The germline V gene encodes CDR1 WSHSY and CDR2 SAAADI. The CDR3 sequence is CASSESGGGFSPLHF. The CDR3 DNA reads TGCGCCAGCAGTGAGTCAGGGGGCGGCTTTTCACCCCTCCACTTT.

This clonotype was picked up many times. The genes are TRBV29-1 and TRBJ1-1; D is unclear. The V end lost 7 bases, the J end lost 5 bases, and 20 bases lay between the germline ends. This CDR3 is 14 amino acids long. The germline V gene has CDR1 SQVTM and CDR2 ANQGSEA. This CDR3 reads CSAEGLGSGTEAFF. DNA for the CDR3: TGCAGCGCCGAAGGTCTGGGTTCGGGGACTGAAGCTTTCTTT.

The table lists this clonotype with a few counts. One end of the junction does not line up with germline, which may come from a read error. The chain links TRBV20-1 to TRBJ1-6; TRBD1 is a possible D gene (5 bases). The germline gives CDR1 DFQATT, CDR2 SNEGSKA (reference sequence). The CDR3 has 13 residues. CDR3 sequence: CSAPRQQNSLLHF. CDR3 nucleotide sequence: TGCAGTGCTCCCCGACAGCAAAATTCACTCCTCCACTTT.

Ten or more counts support this clonotype. The chain carries TRBV12-3 or TRBV12-4 and TRBJ2-2; 8 bases match TRBD1. CDR3 size: 16 residues. V lost 5 bases to trimming and J lost 1 base; unmatched junction nucleotides: 6. Here the CDR3 reads CASSPPGQVNTGELFF. Written as DNA, the CDR3 is TGTGCCAGCAGTCCTCCGGGACAGGTGAACACCGGGGAGCTGTTTTTT.

The sample holds many counts of this clonotype. The chain employs TRBV15 and TRBJ2-5, with D tentatively TRBD2 (6 bases). The germline V gene has CDR1 LNHNV and CDR2 YYDKDF (reference sequence). V gave up 3 bases and J gave up 0 bases, with 14 bases separating them. This CDR3 has 16 residues. CDR3 residues: CATSSDSEGNQETQYF. The CDR3 bases are TGTGCCACCAGCAGCGACTCGGAGGGGAACCAAGAGACCCAGTACTTC.

This clonotype was observed at least ten times. The chain joins TRBV12-3 or TRBV12-4 to TRBJ2-4; D is possibly TRBD2 (6 bases). Deletions cut 5 bases from V and 3 bases from J, with 11 bases between. CDR3 size: 14 residues. CDR3 sequence reads: CASSAEGFKNIQYF. The CDR3 nucleotides are TGTGCCAGCAGTGCGGAGGGTTTCAAAAACATTCAGTACTTC.

This clonotype showed up many times. The chain has TRBV20-1 and TRBJ2-5; the match to TRBD2 covers 10 bases. The CDR3 loop spans 15 amino acids. Losses at the gene ends were 1 base for V and 1 base for J; bases not matched to a gene: 3. CDR1 and CDR2 from the germline V gene are DFQATT and SNEGSKA (reference sequence). DNA for the CDR3: TGCAGTGCTAGAGTTAGCGGGGGGTTCCAAGAGACCCAGTACTTC. It translates to CSARVSGGFQETQYF.

This clonotype was recorded a few times. The chain employs TRBV14 and TRBJ2-7; 11 bases match TRBD1. The CDR3 is made up of 16 amino acids. Germline values: CDR1 SGHDN, CDR2 FVKESK. The V segment lost 2 bases and the J segment 3 bases; nucleotides outside the gene matches: 6. CDR3 loop: CASSQRPGQGVYEQYF. The CDR3 DNA reads as TGTGCCAGCAGCCAAAGGCCGGGACAGGGGGTCTACGAGCAGTACTTC.

The sample holds many counts of this clonotype. The rearrangement uses TRBV20-1 and TRBJ2-1, with D possibly matching TRBD2 (6 bases). Germline V gives CDR1 DFQATT, CDR2 SNEGSKA (reference sequence). Trimming took 0 bases from V and 10 from J, leaving 13 bases between them. This CDR3 contains 13 residues. The CDR3 sequence: CSARDSGTPEQFF. CDR3 nucleotide sequence: TGCAGTGCTAGAGATTCCGGGACTCCAGAGCAGTTCTTC.

At least ten counts were recorded for this clonotype. This rearrangement joins TRBV25-1 to TRBJ1-6; D gene unclear. This CDR3 is built from 16 residues. Germline values: CDR1 MGHDK, CDR2 SYGVNS. Trimming stripped 0 bases from V and 6 bases from J, with 12 bases between. CDR3 DNA sequence: TGTGCCAGCAGTGAATATGGGCAGGACCCTAATTCACCCCTCCACTTT. As protein: CASSEYGQDPNSPLHF.

Details on this clonotype: A much bigger clone sits one base away, suggesting this may be a read error. The V gene is TRBV6-1, the J gene TRBJ1-4, with D uncertain. From germline, CDR1 is MNHNS and CDR2 SASEGT. This CDR3 region has 14 residues. The CDR3 region is CVSSGYIGGEKLFF. The CDR3 nucleotides are TGTGTCAGCAGTGGTTACATCGGAGGTGAAAAACTGTTTTTT.

This clonotype was recorded a few times. The chain links TRBV20-1 to TRBJ1-2, with TRBD1 as a possible D gene (5 bases). V lost 2 bases and J 6 bases, leaving 7 bases between the germline ends. Per the germline V gene, CDR1 is DFQATT and CDR2 is SNEGSKA (reference sequence). The CDR3 extends over 11 amino acids. For the CDR3, the DNA is TGCAGTGCTAGATCAGGGAATGGCTACACCTTC. Amino acids: CSARSGNGYTF.

Remarks on this clonotype: A far larger clone lies a single base away; this is likely a read error. The chain has TRBV6-5 and TRBJ2-7; TRBD2 aligns across 8 bases. The CDR3 is 17 residues long. Per germline, CDR1 MNHEY and CDR2 SVGAGI. The CDR3 reads CASSYTPSGGRRYKQYF. Here the CDR3 DNA reads TGTGCCAGCAGTTACACCCCAAGCGGGGGCCGACGCTACAAGCAGTACTTC.

In this sample, this clonotype turned up many times. This chain links TRBV7-9 with TRBJ1-2; D unresolved. The V end was cut by 3 bases, the J end by 2 bases, with 10 bases between. Germline V CDR1 and CDR2: SEHNR, FQNEAQ (reference sequence). The CDR3 is 14 residues long. In DNA, the CDR3 is TGTGCCAGCAGCTTCGGGAACGGGAACTATGGCTACACCTTC. It is translated as CASSFGNGNYGYTF. The full variable domain, with the rest looked up from reference TRBV7-9 and TRBJ1-2, is DTGVSQNPRHKITKRGQNVTFRCDPISEHNRLYWYRQTLGQGPEFLTYFQNEAQLEKSRLLSDRFSAERPKGSFSTLEIQRTEQGDSAMYLCASSFGNGNYGYTFGSGTRLTVV.

Ten or more counts support this clonotype. V gene TRBV5-1 combines with J gene TRBJ2-7, with 7 bases lining up with TRBD1. Germline-derived CDR1 and CDR2 are SGHRS and YFSETQ. This CDR3 spans 14 amino acids. Trimming cost V 4 bases and J 3 bases; bases outside gene matches: 7. The CDR3 reads CASSTRQGFYEQYF. The CDR3 DNA is TGCGCCAGCAGCACCCGACAGGGATTCTACGAGCAGTACTTC.